This T cell receptor (beta chain) was sequenced for a study of T cells after yellow fever vaccination. The overall study: Preparation used SMART-Seq v4 Ultra Low Input for the low-cell-number fractions.

Template switching by 5'RACE produced TCR cDNA, adding a universal primer site and UMIs. One entry per CDR3 protein, called by TCRdb with MiXCR from the 5' RACE reads. In the table there are hundreds of thousands of distinct CDR3 sequences, 3.6% of which are singletons. Sequencing used PBMCs, obtained on the day of the yellow fever booster vaccination. The source of this sequence is a man aged 18 to 30 who received the YFV17D yellow fever vaccine.

CDR3 DNA: TGCAGTGCTAGAGATCCCCCTACCAGGGACATTCAGTACTTC. Translation gives CSARDPPTRDIQYF. The V and J genes are TRBV20-1 and TRBJ2-4; D is perhaps TRBD1 (5 bases). Germline V gives CDR1 DFQATT, CDR2 SNEGSKA (reference sequence). V dropped 0 bases and J dropped 8 bases, with 14 bases sitting between them. The CDR3 contains 14 residues.